The 2 T cell receptor beta chains listed next were all sequenced from one sample in a study of shared clonotypes between healthy human individuals. Using immunoSEQ multiplex PCR, the repertoire was profiled, and TCRdb retains in-frame clones only, with some absent. This sample has 2 million to 3 million clones; roughly 93% occur once, and the top ten carry 0.35% to 0.45%. Sequencing was carried out using naive CD4+ T cells from PBMCs. The subset denotes: CD45RA+ positively selected. The receptor source for this set is a man between 18 and 35 years old in good health. Some clones in this sample may be carry-over from other donors' samples.

In DNA form, the CDR3 reads TGTGCCAGCTCACCAAACCCGGGCGGTAACACTGAAGCTTTCTTT. Encoded protein: CASSPNPGGNTEAFF. The chain recombines TRBV18 with TRBJ1-1; D not resolved. The CDR3 extends over 15 amino acids. Germline V lookup: CDR1 KGHSH, CDR2 LQKENI. Trimming shortened V by 2 bases and J by 2 bases, and 12 bases separated the two germline ends. Full variable domain (outside the CDR3, taken from reference TRBV18 and TRBJ1-1): NAGVMQNPRHLVRRRGQEARLRCSPMKGHSHVYWYRQLPEEGLKFMVYLQKENIIDESGMPKERFSAEFPKEGPSILRIQQVVRGDSAAYFCASSPNPGGNTEAFFGQGTRLTVV.

The chain joins TRBV13 to TRBJ2-4; D is undetermined. Looked up from germline, CDR1 is PRHDT and CDR2 is FYEKMQ (reference sequence). CDR3 length: 17 amino acids. Trimming took 0 bases from V and 2 from J, leaving 14 bases between them. In DNA form, the CDR3 reads TGTGCCAGCAGCTTAGGCGGGTATCCCCACCCCAAAAACATTCAGTACTTC. Its protein product is CASSLGGYPHPKNIQYF. The entire variable domain, with the rest obtained from reference TRBV13 and TRBJ2-4, is as follows: AAGVIQSPRHLIKEKRETATLKCYPIPRHDTVYWYQQGPGQDPQFLISFYEKMQSDKGSIPDRFSAQQFSDYHSELNMSSLELGDSALYFCASSLGGYPHPKNIQYFGAGTRLSVL.